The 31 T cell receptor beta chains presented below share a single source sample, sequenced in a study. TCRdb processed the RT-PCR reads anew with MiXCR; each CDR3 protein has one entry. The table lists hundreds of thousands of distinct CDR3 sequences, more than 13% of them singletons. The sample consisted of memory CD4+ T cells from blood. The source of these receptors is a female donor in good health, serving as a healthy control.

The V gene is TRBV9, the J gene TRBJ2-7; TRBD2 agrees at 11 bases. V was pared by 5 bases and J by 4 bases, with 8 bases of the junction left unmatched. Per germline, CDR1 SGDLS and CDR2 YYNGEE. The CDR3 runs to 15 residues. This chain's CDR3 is CASRESSGGMYEQYF. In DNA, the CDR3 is TGTGCCAGCAGGGAGTCTAGCGGGGGGATGTACGAGCAGTACTTC.

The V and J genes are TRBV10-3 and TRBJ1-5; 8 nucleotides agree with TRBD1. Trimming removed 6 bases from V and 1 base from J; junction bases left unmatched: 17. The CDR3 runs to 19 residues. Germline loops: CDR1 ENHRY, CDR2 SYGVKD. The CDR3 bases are TGTGCCATCAGCTCCGGACAGGGAACGAGCGGTAGGAGCAATCAGCCCCAGCATTTT. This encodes CAISSGQGTSGRSNQPQHF.

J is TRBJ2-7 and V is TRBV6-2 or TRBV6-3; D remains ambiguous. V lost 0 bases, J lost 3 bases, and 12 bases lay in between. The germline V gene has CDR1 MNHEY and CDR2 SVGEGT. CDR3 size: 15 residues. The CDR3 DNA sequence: TGTGCCAGCAGTTACTCCCCGGGCCAAATCTACGAGCAGTACTTC. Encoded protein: CASSYSPGQIYEQYF.

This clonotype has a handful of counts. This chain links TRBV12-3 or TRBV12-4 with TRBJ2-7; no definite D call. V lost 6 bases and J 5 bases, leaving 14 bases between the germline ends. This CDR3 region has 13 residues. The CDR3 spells CASSSRSRNEQYF. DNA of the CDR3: TGTGCCAGCAGCTCGCGGTCCCGAAACGAGCAGTACTTC.

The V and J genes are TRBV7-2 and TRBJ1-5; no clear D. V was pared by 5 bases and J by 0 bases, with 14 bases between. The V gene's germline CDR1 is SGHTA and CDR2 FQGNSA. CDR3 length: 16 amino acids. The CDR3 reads CASSPLGRYSNQPQHF. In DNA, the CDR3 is TGTGCCAGCAGCCCTCTTGGACGGTATAGCAATCAGCCCCAGCATTTT.

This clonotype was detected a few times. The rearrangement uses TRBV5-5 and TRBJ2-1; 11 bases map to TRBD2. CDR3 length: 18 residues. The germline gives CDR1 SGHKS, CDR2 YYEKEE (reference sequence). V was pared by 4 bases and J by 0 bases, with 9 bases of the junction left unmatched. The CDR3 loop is CASSPAGLAASSYNEQFF. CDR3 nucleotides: TGTGCCAGCAGCCCAGCGGGACTAGCGGCTAGCTCCTACAATGAGCAGTTCTTC.

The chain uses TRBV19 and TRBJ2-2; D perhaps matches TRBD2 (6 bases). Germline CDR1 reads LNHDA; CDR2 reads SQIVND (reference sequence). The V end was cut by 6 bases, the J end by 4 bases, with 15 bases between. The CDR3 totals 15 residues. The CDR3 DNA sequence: TGTGCCAGTAGAGTCCAGCGGGCATCCACCGGGGAGCTGTTTTTT. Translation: CASRVQRASTGELFF. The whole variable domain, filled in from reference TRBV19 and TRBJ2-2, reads DGGITQSPKYLFRKEGQNVTLSCEQNLNHDAMYWYRQDPGQGLRLIYYSQIVNDFQKGDIAEGYSVSREKKESFPLTVTSAQKNPTAFYLCASRVQRASTGELFFGEGSRLTVL.

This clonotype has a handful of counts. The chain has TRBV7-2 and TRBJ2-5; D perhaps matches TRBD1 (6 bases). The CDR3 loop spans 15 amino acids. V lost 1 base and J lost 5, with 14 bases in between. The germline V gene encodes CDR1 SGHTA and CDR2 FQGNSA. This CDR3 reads CASSLGSGGWETQYF. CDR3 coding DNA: TGTGCCAGCAGCTTAGGTTCTGGGGGCTGGGAGACCCAGTACTTC.

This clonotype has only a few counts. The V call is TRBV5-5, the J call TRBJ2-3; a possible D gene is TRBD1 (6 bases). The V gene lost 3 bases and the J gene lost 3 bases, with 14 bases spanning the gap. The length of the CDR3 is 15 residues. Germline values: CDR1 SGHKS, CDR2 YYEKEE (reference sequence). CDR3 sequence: CASSSGTPWTDTQYF. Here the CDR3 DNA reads TGTGCCAGCAGCTCCGGGACACCATGGACAGATACGCAGTATTTT.

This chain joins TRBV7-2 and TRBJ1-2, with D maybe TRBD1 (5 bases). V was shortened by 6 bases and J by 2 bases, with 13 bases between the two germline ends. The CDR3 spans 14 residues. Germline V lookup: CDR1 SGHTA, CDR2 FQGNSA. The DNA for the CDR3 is TGTGCCAGCAGGACGGGACTGCTGAACTATGGCTACACCTTC. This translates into CASRTGLLNYGYTF.

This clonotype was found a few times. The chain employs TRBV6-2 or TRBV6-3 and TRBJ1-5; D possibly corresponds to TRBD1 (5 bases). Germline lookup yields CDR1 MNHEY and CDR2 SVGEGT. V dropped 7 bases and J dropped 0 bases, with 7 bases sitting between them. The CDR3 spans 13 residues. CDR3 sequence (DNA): TGTGCCAGCACAGGGTATAGCAATCAGCCCCAGCATTTT. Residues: CASTGYSNQPQHF.

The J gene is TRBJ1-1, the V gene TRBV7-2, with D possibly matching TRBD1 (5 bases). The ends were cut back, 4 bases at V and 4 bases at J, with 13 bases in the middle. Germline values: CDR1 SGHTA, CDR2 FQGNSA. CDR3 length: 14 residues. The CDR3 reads CASSSTWGGTEAFF. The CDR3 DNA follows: TGTGCCAGCAGCTCGACTTGGGGCGGCACTGAAGCTTTCTTT.

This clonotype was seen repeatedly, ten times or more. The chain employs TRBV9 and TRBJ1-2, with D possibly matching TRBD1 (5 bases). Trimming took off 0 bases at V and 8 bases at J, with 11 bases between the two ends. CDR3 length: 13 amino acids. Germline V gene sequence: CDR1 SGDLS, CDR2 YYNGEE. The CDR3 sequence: CASSVVNRFGYTF. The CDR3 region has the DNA TGTGCCAGCAGCGTAGTGAACAGGTTCGGCTACACCTTC.

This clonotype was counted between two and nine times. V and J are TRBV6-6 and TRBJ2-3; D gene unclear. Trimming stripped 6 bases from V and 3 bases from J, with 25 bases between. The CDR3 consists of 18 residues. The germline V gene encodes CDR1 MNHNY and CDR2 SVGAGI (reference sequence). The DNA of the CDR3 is TGTGCCAGCAGCCCCACCCCAACAGTGTATTCCGGAACAGATACGCAGTATTTT. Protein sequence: CASSPTPTVYSGTDTQYF.

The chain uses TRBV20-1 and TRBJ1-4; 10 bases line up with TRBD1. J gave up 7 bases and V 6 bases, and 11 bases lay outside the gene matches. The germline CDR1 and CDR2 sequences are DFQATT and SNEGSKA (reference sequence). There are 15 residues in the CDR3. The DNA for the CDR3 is TGCAGTGCACAGCCGGGACAGGGGATTGGTGAAAAACTGTTTTTT. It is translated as CSAQPGQGIGEKLFF.

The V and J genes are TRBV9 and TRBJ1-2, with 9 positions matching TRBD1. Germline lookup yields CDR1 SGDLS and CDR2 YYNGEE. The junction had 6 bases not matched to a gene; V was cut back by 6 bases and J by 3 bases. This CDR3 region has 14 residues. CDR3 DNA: TGTGCCAGCACCCCACAGGGGGCCGACTATGGCTACACCTTC. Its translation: CASTPQGADYGYTF.

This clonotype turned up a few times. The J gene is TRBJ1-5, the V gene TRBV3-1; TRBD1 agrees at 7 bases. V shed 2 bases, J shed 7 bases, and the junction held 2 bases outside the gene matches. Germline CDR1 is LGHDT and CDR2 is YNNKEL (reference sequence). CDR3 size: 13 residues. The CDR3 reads CASSQLGGQPQHF. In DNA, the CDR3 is TGTGCCAGCAGCCAATTAGGGGGCCAGCCCCAGCATTTT.

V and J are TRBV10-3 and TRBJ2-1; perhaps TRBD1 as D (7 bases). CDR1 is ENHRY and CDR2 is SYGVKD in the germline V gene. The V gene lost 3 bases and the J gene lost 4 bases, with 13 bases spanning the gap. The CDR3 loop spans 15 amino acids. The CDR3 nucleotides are TGTGCCATCAGTGAAGGAGGGGGCGTTTACAATGAGCAGTTCTTC. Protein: CAISEGGGVYNEQFF.

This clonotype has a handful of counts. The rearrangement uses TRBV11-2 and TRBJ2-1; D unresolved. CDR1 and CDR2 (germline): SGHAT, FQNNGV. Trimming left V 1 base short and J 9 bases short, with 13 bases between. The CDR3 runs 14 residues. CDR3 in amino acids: CASSLAGYFSEQFF. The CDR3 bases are TGTGCCAGCAGCTTAGCGGGTTATTTCAGTGAGCAGTTCTTC.

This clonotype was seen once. The CDR3 protein is CASSLETRGCWGYTF. The DNA for the CDR3 is TGTGCCAGCAGCTTAGAAACCAGGGGGTGTTGGGGCTACACCTTC. The rearrangement joins TRBV7-6 to TRBJ1-2; 7 bases map to TRBD1. CDR1 is SGHVS and CDR2 is FNYEAQ in the germline V gene. V lost 1 base to trimming and J lost 8 bases; unmatched junction nucleotides: 10. CDR3 size: 15 residues. Looking up the rest from reference TRBV7-6 and TRBJ1-2 gives the full variable domain: GAGVSQSPRYKVTKRGQDVALRCDPISGHVSLYWYRQALGQGPEFLTYFNYEAQQDKSGLPNDRFSAERPEGSISTLTIQRTEQRDSAMYRCASSLETRGCWGYTFGSGTRLTVV.

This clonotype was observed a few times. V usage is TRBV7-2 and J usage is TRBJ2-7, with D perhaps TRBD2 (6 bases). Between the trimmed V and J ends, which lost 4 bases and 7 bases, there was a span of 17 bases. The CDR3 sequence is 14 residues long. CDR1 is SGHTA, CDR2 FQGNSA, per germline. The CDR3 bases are TGTGCCAGCAGCTCAGGGACCTCCGCGGGGGAGCAGTACTTC. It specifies CASSSGTSAGEQYF.

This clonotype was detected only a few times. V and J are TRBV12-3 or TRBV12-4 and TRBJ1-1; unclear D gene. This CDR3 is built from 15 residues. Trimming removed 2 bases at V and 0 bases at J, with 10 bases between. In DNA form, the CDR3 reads TGTGCCAGCAGTTTAACTGACACCATGAACACTGAAGCTTTCTTT. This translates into CASSLTDTMNTEAFF.

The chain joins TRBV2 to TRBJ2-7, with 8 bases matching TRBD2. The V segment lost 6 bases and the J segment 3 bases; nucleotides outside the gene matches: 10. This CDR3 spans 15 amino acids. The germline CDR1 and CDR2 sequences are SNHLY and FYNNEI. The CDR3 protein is CASSLASGPDYEQYF. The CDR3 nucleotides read TGTGCCAGCAGCCTTGCTAGCGGGCCCGACTACGAGCAGTACTTC.

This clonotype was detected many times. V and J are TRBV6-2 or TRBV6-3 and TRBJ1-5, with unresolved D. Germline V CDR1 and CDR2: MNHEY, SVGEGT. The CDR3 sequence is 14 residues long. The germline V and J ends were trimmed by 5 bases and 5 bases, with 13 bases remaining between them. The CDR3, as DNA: TGTGCCAGCAGTGGGCCGCGAGGTCATCAGCCCCAGCATTTT. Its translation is CASSGPRGHQPQHF.

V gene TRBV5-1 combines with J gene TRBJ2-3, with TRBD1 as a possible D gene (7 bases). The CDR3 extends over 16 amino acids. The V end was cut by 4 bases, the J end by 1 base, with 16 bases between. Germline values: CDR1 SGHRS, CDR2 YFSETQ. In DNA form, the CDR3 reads TGCGCCAGCAGCACGACCCAGGGGGGCGGCACAGATACGCAGTATTTT. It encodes CASSTTQGGGTDTQYF.

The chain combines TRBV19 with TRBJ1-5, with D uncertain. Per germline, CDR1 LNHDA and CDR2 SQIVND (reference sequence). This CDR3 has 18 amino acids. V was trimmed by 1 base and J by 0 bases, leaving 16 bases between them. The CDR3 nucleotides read TGTGCCAGTAGTATAGTCCCCAGCAGCTCTCATAGCAATCAGCCCCAGCATTTT. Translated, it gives CASSIVPSSSHSNQPQHF. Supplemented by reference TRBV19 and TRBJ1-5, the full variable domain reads DGGITQSPKYLFRKEGQNVTLSCEQNLNHDAMYWYRQDPGQGLRLIYYSQIVNDFQKGDIAEGYSVSREKKESFPLTVTSAQKNPTAFYLCASSIVPSSSHSNQPQHFGDGTRLSIL.

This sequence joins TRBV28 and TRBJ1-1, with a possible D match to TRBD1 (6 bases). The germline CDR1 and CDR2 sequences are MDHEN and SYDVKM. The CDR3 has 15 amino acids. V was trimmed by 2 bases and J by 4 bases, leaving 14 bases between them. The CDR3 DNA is TGTGCCAGCAGTTTAGAGAAGGGGGGGGGCACTGAAGCTTTCTTT. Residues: CASSLEKGGGTEAFF. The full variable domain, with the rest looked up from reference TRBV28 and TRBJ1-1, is DVKVTQSSRYLVKRTGEKVFLECVQDMDHENMFWYRQDPGLGLRLIYFSYDVKMKEKGDIPEGYSVSREKKERFSLILESASTNQTSMYLCASSLEKGGGTEAFFGQGTRLTVV.

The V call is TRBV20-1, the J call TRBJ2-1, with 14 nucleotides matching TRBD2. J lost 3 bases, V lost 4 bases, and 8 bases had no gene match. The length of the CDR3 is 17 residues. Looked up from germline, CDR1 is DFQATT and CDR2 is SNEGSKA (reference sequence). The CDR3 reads CSAKGLAGAFYYNEQFF. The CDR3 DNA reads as TGCAGTGCTAAGGGACTAGCGGGGGCCTTTTACTACAATGAGCAGTTCTTC.

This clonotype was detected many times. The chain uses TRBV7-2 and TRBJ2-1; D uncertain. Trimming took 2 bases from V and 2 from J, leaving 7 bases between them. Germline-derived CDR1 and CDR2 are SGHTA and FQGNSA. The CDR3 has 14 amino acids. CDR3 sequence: CASSLRVPYNEQFF. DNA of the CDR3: TGTGCCAGCAGCTTACGGGTGCCCTACAATGAGCAGTTCTTC.

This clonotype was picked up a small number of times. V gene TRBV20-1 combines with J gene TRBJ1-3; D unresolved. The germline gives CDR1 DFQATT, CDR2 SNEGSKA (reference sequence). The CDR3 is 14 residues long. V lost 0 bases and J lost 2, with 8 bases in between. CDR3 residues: CSARDRVAGNTIYF. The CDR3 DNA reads TGCAGTGCTAGAGATCGGGTAGCTGGAAACACCATATATTTT.

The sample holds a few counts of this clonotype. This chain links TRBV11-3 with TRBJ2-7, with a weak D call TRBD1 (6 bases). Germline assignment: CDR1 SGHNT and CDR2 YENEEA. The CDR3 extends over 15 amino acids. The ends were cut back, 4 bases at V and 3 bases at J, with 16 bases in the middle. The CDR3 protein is CASSWTVLTRYEQYF. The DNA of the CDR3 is TGTGCCAGCAGCTGGACAGTCCTAACACGCTACGAGCAGTACTTC.